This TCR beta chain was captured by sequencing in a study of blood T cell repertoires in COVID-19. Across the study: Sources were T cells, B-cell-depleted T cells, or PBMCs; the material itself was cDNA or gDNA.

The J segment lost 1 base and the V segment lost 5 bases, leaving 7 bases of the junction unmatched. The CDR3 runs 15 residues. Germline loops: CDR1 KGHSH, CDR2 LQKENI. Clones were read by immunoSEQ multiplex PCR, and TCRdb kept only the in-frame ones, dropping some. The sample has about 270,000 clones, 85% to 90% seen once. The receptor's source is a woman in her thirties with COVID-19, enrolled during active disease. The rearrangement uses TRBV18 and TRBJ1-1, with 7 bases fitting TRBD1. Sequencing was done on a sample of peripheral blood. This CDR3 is CASSVTGTENTEAFF. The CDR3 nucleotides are TGTGCCAGCTCAGTAACCGGGACAGAGAACACTGAAGCTTTCTTT.